This TCR beta chain was captured by sequencing in a study of cytomegalovirus exposure and HLA in healthy donors. Study overall: Early release data held about 92 million unique TCRs from HLA-typed donors.

The PCR was carried out with 60 Vbeta primers and 13 Jbeta primers. Generated by immunoSEQ multiplex PCR, the TCRdb table keeps only in-frame clones and is missing some. The sample includes some 190,000 clones, 77% of them seen just once. Healthy bone marrow donors made up the cohort. The count of this clone is one. What it binds is not known. Study-wide findings and caveats: Investigators reported under 200 TCR beta chains as tied to cytomegalovirus.

The clonotype originates from a man between 18 and 29 years old in good health and CMV-seronegative. Sequencing was done on a sample of PBMCs.

The CDR3 DNA reads TGTGCCAGCAAAACAGGGACCACTGAAGCTTTCTTT. Protein: CASKTGTTEAFF. The chain joins TRBV6-5 to TRBJ1-1; the D gene is possibly TRBD1 (6 bases). This CDR3 has 12 residues. Germline loops: CDR1 MNHEY, CDR2 SVGAGI. Trimming left V 7 bases short and J 4 bases short, with 10 bases between.